This TCR beta chain originates from a study of CD8 T cells in Susac syndrome. Germline CDR1 reads LGHDT; CDR2 reads YNNKEL (reference sequence). CDR3 size: 15 residues. The V and J ends lost 0 bases and 5 bases respectively, with 11 bases between them. After extraction with the RNeasy kit, about 0.5 to 1 ug of the RNA was reverse transcribed using random hexamers. TCRdb recomputed calls from the immunoSEQ multiplex PCR reads with MiXCR, one row per CDR3 protein. The sample lists over 300,000 distinct CDR3 sequences, under 95% occurring once. The rearrangement uses TRBV3-1 and TRBJ2-1; D gene ambiguous. The sequencing sample was made of CD4+ T cells from PBMCs. The sequence derives from a human donor with multiple sclerosis. The CDR3 loop reads CASSQEPLFNNEQFF. The DNA for the CDR3 is TGTGCCAGCAGCCAAGAACCGCTATTCAACAATGAGCAGTTCTTC.